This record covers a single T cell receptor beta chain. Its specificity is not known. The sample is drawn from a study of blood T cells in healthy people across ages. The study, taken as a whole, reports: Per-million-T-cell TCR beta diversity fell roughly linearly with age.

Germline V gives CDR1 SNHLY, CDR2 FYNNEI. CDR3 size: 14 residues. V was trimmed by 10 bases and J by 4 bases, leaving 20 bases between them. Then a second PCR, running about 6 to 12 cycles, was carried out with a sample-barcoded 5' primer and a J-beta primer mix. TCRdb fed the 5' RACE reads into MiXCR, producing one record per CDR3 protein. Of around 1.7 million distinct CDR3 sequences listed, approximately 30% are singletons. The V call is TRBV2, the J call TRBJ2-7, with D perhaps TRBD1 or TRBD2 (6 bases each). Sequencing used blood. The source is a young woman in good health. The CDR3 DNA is TGTGCCATCCTAAGTGGCCAGGGGAGGTACGAGCAGTACTTC. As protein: CAILSGQGRYEQYF. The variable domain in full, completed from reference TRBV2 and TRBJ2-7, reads EPEVTQTPSHQVTQMGQEVILRCVPISNHLYFYWYRQILGQKVEFLVSFYNNEISEKSEIFDDQFSVERPDGSNFTLKIRSTKLEDSAMYFCAILSGQGRYEQYFGPGTRLTVT.